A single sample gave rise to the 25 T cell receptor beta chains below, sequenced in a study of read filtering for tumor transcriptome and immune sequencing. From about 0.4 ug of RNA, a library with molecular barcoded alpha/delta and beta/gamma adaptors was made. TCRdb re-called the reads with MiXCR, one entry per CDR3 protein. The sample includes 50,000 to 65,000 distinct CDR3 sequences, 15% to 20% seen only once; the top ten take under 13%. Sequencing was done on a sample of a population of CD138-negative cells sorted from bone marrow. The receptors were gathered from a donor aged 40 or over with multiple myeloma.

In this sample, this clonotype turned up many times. CDR3 sequence: CASSLGAHPAYEQYF. In nucleotides, the CDR3 is TGTGCCAGCAGCTTAGGTGCGCACCCGGCCTACGAGCAGTACTTC. V is TRBV7-9 and J is TRBJ2-7; D ambiguous. The V and J ends lost 1 base and 2 bases respectively, with 12 bases between them. CDR1 is SEHNR and CDR2 is FQNEAQ in the germline V gene (reference sequence). The CDR3 spans 15 residues.

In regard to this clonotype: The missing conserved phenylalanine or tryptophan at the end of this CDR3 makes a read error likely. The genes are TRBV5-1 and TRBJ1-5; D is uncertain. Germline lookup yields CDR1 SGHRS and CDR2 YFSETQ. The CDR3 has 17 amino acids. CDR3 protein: CASSLALGEIGNQPQHI. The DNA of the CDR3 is TGCGCTAGCAGCTTGGCTCTGGGAGAGATTGGCAATCAGCCCCAGCATATT.

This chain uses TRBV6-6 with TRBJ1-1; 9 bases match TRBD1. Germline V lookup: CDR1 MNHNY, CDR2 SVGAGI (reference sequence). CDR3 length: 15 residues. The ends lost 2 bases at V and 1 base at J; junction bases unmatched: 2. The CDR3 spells CASSYRGQGNTEAFF. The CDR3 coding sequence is TGTGCCAGCAGTTACAGGGGACAGGGGAACACTGAAGCTTTCTTT.

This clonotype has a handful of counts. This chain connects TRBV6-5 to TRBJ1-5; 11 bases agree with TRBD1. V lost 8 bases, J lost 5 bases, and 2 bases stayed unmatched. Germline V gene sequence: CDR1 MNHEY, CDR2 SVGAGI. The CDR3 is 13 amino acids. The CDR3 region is CASGTGGDQPQHF. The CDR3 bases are TGTGCCAGCGGGACAGGGGGAGATCAGCCCCAGCATTTT.

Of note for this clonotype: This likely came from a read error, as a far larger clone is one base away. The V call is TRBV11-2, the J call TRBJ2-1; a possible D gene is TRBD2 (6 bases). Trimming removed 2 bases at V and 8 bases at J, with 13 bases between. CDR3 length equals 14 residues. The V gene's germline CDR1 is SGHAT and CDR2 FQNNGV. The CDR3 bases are TGTGCCAGCAGCTTACACGGGAGTTTCGATGAGCAGTTCTTC. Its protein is CASSLHGSFDEQFF.

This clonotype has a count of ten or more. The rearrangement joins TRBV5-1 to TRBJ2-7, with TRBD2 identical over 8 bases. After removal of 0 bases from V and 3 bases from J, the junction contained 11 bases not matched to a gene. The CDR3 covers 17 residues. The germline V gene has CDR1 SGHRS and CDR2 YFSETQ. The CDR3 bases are TGCGCCAGCAGCTTGGAGAGTACTAGCGGAGAGTTCTACGAGCAGTACTTC. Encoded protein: CASSLESTSGEFYEQYF.

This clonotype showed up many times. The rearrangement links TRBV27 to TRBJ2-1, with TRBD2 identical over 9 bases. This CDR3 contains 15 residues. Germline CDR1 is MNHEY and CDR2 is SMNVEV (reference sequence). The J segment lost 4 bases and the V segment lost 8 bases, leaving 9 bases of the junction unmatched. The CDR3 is CASLLVSGRYNEQFF. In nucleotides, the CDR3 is TGTGCCAGCCTATTGGTTAGCGGGAGATACAATGAGCAGTTCTTC.

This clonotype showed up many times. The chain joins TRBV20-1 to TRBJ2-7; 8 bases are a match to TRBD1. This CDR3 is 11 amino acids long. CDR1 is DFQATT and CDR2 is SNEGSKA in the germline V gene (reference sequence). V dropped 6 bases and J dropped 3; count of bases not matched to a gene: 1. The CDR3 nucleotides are TGCAGTGCGACAGGGGTCTACGAGCAGTACTTC. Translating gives CSATGVYEQYF.

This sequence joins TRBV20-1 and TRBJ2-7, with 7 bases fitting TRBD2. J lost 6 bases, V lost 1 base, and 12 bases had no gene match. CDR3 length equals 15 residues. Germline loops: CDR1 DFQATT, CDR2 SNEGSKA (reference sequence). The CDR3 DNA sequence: TGCAGTGCTAGAGTTCCGGGACTAAATCGACGCGAGCAGTACTTC. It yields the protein CSARVPGLNRREQYF.

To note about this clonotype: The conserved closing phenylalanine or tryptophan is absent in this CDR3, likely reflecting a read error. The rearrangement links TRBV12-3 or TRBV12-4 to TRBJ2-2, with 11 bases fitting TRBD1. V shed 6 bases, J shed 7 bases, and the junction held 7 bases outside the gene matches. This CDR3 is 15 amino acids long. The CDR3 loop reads CASRGQGVGVGELFL. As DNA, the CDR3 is TGTGCCAGCAGGGGACAGGGGGTTGGAGTCGGGGAGCTGTTTCTT.

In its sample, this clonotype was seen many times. Here the CDR3 reads CASTPGRAKNEQFF. The CDR3 DNA follows: TGCGCCAGCACACCCGGGAGGGCCAAGAATGAGCAGTTCTTC. V and J are TRBV10-2 and TRBJ2-1; 8 nucleotides align to TRBD2. Germline V gene data show CDR1 as WSHSY and CDR2 as SAAADI. After removal of 7 bases from V and 7 bases from J, the junction contained 9 bases not matched to a gene. The CDR3 covers 14 residues.

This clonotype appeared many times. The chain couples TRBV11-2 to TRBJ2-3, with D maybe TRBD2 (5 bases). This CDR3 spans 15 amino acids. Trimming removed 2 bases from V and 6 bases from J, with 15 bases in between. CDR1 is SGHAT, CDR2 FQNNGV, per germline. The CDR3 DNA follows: TGTGCCAGCAGCTTATACCGGGAAGTACCTGATACGCAGTATTTT. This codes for CASSLYREVPDTQYF.

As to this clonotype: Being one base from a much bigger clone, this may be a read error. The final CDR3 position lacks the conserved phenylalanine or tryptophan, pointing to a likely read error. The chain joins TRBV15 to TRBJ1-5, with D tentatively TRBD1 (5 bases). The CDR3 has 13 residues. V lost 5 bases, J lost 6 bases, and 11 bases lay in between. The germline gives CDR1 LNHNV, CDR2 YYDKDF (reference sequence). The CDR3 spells CATSFGASQPQHS. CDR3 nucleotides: TGTGCCACCAGCTTCGGGGCGAGTCAGCCCCAGCATTCT.

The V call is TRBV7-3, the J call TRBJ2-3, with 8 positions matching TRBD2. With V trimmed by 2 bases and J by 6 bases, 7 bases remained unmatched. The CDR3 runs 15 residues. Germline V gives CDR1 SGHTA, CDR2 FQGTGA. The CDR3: CASSLGGLELDTQYF. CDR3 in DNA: TGTGCCAGCAGCTTAGGGGGACTAGAGTTGGATACGCAGTATTTT.

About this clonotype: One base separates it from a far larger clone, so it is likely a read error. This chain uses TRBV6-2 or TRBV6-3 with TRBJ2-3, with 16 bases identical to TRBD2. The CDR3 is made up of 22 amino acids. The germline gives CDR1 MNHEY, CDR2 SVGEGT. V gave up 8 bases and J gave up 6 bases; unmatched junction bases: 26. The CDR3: CASDALIPGTSGGAHQSDTQYF. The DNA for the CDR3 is TGTGCCAGCGATGCCCTGATTCCCGGGACTAGCGGGGGGGCCCATCAGTCGGATACGCAGTATTTT.

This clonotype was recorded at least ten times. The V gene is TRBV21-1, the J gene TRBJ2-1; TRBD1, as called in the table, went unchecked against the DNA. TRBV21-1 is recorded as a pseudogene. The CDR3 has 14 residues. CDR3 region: CASSKVTGGNEQFF. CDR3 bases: TGTGCCAGCAGCAAAGTGACAGGGGGCAATGAGCAGTTCTTC.

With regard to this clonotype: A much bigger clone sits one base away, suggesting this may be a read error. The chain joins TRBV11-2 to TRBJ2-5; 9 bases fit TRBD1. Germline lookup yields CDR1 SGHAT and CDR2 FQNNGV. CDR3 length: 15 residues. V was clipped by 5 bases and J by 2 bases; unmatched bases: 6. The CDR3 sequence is CASSDTTGGQETQYF. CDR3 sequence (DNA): TGTGCCAGCAGCGATACGACAGGGGGGCAAGAGACCCAGTACTTC.

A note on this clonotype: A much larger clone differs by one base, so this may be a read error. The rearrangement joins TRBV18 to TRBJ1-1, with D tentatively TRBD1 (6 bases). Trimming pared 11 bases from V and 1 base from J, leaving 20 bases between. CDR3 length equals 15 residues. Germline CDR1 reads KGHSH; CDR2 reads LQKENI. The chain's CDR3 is CAGQDFGDTNTEAFF. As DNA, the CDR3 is TGTGCCGGCCAAGATTTCGGGGACACGAACACTGAAGCTTTCTTT.

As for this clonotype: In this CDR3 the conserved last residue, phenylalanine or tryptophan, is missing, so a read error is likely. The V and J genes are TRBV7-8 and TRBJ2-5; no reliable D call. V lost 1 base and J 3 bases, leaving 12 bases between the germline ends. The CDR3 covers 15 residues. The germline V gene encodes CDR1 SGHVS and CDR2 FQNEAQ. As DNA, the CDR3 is TGTGCCAGCAGCTTAGACGGGCTAGGGAAAGAGACCCAGTACCTC. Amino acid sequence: CASSLDGLGKETQYL.

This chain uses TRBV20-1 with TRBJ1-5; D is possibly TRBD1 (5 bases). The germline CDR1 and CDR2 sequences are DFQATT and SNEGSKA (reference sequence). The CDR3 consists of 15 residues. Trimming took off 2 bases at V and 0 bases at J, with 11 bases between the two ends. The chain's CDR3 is CSARFARDSNQPQHF. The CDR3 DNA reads TGCAGTGCTAGATTCGCCAGGGATAGCAATCAGCCCCAGCATTTT.

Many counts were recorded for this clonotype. The CDR3, as DNA: TGCGCCAGCAGCCCGTTGACAGGGCGGGAGACCCAGTACTTC. As protein: CASSPLTGRETQYF. The V gene is TRBV5-1, the J gene TRBJ2-5; TRBD1 agrees at 7 bases. Germline V gene lookup returns CDR1 SGHRS and CDR2 YFSETQ. CDR3 length equals 14 residues. The V segment lost 4 bases and the J segment 5 bases; nucleotides outside the gene matches: 8. The variable domain in full, with the rest retrieved from reference TRBV5-1 and TRBJ2-5, is KAGVTQTPRYLIKTRGQQVTLSCSPISGHRSVSWYQQTPGQGLQFLFEYFSETQRNKGNFPGRFSGRQFSNSRSEMNVSTLELGDSALYLCASSPLTGRETQYFGPGTRLLVL.

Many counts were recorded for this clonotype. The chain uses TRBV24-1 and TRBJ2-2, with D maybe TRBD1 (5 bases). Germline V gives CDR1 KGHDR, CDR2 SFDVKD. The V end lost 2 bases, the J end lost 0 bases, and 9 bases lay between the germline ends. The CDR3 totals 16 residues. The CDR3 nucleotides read TGTGCCACCAGTGATTCAGACAGAGCGAACACCGGGGAGCTGTTTTTT. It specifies CATSDSDRANTGELFF.

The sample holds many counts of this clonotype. The CDR3 coding sequence is TGCAGTGCTAGAGCTTTGACTAGCGGGGGTGAGCAGTACTTC. As protein: CSARALTSGGEQYF. The rearrangement uses TRBV20-1 and TRBJ2-7, with 12 bases lining up with TRBD2. Germline CDR1 DFQATT, CDR2 SNEGSKA (reference sequence). This CDR3 contains 14 residues. The trim removed 1 base at V and 7 bases at J, leaving 5 bases unmatched.

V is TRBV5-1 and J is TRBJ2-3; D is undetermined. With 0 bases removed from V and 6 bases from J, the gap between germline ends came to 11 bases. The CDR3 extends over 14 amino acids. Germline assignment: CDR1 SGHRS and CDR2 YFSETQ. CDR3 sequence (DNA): TGCGCCAGCAGCTTGGACTTGACGTCTGATACGCAGTATTTT. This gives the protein CASSLDLTSDTQYF.

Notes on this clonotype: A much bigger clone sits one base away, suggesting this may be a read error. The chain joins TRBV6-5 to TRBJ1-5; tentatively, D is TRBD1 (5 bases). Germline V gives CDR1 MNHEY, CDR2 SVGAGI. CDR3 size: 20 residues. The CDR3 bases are TGTGCCAGCAGTGAAGGAGTCGCAGGGCGGGTGGATGTGCGGGCTCAGCTCCAGCATTTT. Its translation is CASSEGVAGRVDVRAQLQHF.